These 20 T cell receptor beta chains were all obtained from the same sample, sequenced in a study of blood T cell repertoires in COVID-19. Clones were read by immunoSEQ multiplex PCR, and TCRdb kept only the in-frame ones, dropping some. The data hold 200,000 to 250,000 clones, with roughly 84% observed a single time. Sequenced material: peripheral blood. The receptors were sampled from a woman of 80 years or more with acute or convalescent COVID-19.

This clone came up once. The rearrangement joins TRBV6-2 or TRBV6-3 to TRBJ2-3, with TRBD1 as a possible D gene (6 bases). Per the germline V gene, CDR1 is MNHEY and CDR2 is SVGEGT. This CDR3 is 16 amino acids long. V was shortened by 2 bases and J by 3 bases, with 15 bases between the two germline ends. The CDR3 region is CASSYLLGRGTDTQYF. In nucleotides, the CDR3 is TGTGCCAGCAGTTACCTGTTGGGCAGGGGTACAGATACGCAGTATTTT.

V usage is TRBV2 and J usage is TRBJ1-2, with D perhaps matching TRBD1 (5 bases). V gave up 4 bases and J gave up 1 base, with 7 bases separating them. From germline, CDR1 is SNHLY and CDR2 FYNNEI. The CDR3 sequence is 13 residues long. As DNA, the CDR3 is TGTGCCAGCAGTGTAGACAGTAACTATGGCTACACCTTC. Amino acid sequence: CASSVDSNYGYTF.

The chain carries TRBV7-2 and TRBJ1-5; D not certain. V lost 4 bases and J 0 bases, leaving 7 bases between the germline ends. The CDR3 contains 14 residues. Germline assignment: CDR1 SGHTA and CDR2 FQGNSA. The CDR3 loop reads CASSSGISNQPQHF. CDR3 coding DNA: TGTGCCAGCAGCTCCGGGATTAGCAATCAGCCCCAGCATTTT.

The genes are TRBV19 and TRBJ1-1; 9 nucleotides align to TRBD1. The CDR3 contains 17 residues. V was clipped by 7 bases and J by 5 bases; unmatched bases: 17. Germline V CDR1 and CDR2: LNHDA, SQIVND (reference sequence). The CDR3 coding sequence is TGTGCCAGTACCGCGAGGAGGGACAGGGTTGTCGGGACTGAAGCTTTCTTT. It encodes CASTARRDRVVGTEAFF.

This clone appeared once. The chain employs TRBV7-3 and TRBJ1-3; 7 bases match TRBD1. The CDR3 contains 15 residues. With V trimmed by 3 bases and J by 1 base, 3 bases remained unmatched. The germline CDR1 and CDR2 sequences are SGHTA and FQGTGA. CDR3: CASSFTGDSGNTIYF. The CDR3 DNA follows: TGTGCCAGCAGCTTCACAGGGGATTCTGGAAACACCATATATTTT.

In DNA, the CDR3 is TGTGCCAGCAGTCCGGGGGGAAACACCATATATTTT. Translating gives CASSPGGNTIYF. The rearrangement links TRBV25-1 to TRBJ1-3; no firm D call. The V gene's germline CDR1 is MGHDK and CDR2 SYGVNS. V lost 5 bases and J 4 bases, leaving 6 bases between the germline ends. The CDR3 runs to 12 residues.

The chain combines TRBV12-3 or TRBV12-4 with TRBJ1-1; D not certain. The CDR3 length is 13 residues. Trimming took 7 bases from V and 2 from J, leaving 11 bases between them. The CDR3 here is CASNPQINTEAFF. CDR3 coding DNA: TGTGCCAGCAATCCACAAATTAACACTGAAGCTTTCTTT.

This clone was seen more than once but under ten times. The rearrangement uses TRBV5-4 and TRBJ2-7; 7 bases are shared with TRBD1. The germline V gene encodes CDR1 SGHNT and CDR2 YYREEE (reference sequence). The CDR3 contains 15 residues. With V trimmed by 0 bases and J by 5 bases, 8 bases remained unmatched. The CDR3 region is CASSLETGKGNEQYF. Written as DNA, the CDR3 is TGTGCCAGCAGCTTGGAGACAGGGAAGGGGAACGAGCAGTACTTC.

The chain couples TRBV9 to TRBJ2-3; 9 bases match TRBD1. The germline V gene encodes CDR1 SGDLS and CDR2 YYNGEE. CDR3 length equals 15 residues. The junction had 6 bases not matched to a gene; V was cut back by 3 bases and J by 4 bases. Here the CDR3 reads CASSARDRDADTQYF. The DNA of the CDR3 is TGTGCCAGCAGCGCCCGGGACAGGGACGCAGATACGCAGTATTTT.

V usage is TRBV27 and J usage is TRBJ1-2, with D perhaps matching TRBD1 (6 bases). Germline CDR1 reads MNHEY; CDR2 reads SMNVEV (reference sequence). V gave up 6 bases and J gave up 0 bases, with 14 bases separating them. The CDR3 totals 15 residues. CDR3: CASSPGTLANYGYTF. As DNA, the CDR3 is TGTGCCAGCAGCCCAGGGACACTAGCTAACTATGGCTACACCTTC.

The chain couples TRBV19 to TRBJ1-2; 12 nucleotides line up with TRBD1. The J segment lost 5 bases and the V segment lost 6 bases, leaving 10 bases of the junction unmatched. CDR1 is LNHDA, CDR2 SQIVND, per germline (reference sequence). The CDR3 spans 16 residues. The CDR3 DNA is TGTGCCAGTAGCCCGGGACAGGGGGCGTCTCGGTATGGCTACACCTTC. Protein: CASSPGQGASRYGYTF.

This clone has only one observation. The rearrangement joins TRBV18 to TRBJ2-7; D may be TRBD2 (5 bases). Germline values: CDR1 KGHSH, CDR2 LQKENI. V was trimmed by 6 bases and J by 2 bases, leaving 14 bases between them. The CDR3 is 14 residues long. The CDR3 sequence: CASSPGGRTYEQYF. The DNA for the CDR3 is TGTGCCAGCTCCCCCGGAGGCAGAACCTACGAGCAGTACTTC.

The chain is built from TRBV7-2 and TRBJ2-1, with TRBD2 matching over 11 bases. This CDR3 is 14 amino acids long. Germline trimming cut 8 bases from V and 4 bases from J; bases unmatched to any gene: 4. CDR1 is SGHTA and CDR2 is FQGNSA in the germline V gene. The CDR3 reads CASRTSGGYNEQFF. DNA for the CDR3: TGTGCCAGCCGAACTAGCGGGGGATACAATGAGCAGTTCTTC.

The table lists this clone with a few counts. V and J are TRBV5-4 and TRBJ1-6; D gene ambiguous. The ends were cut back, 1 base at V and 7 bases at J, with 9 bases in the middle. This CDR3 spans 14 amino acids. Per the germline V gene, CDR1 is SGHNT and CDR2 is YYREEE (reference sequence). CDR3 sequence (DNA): TGTGCCAGCAGCTTGAGTCACTTGAATTCACCCCTCCACTTT. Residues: CASSLSHLNSPLHF. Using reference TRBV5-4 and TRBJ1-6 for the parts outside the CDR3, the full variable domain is ETGVTQSPTHLIKTRGQQVTLRCSSQSGHNTVSWYQQALGQGPQFIFQYYREEENGRGNFPPRFSGLQFPNYSSELNVNALELDDSALYLCASSLSHLNSPLHFGNGTRLTVT.

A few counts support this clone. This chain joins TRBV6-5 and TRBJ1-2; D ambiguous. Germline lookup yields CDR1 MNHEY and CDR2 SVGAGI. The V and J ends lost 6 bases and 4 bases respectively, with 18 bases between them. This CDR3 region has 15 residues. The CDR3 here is CASRAYVGSSYGYTF. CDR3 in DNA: TGTGCCAGCAGGGCCTACGTAGGCTCTAGCTATGGCTACACCTTC.

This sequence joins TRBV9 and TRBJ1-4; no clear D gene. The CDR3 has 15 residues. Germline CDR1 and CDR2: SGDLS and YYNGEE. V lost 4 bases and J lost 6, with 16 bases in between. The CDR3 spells CASSSRPRGDEKLFF. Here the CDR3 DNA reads TGTGCCAGCAGCTCGCGACCCAGAGGCGATGAAAAACTGTTTTTT.

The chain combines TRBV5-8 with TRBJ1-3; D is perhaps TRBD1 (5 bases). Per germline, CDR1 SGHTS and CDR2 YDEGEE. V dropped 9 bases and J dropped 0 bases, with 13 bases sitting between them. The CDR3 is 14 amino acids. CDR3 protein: CATKWGFSGNTIYF. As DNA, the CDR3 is TGTGCCACTAAATGGGGCTTCTCTGGAAACACCATATATTTT.

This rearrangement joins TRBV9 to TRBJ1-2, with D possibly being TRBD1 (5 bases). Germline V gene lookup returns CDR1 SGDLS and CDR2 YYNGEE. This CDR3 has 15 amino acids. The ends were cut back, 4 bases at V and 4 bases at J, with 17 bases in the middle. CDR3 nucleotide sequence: TGTGCCAGCAGCCTTGGGGGGTCCTGGATCTATGGCTACACCTTC. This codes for CASSLGGSWIYGYTF. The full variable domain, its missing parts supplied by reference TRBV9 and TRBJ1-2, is DSGVTQTPKHLITATGQRVTLRCSPRSGDLSVYWYQQSLDQGLQFLIQYYNGEERAKGNILERFSAQQFPDLHSELNLSSLELGDSALYFCASSLGGSWIYGYTFGSGTRLTVV.

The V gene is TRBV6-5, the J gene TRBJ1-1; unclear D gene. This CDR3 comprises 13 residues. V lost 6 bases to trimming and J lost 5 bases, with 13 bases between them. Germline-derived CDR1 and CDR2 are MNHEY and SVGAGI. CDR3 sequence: CASSSIGGTEAFF. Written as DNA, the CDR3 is TGTGCCAGCAGCTCGATCGGCGGGACTGAAGCTTTCTTT.

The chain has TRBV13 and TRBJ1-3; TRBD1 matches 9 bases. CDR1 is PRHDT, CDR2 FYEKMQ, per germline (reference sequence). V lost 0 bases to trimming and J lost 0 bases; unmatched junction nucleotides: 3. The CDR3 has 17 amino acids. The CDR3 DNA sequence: TGTGCCAGCAGCTTAGGGACAGGGGGTACCTCTGGAAACACCATATATTTT. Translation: CASSLGTGGTSGNTIYF.